One and the same sample provided the 17 T cell receptor beta chains below, sequenced in a study of CD8+CD57+ T cells in acquired aplastic anemia. CDR3 and TCR beta VDJ profiling relied on a genomic DNA template. TCRdb recomputed calls from the reads with MiXCR, one row per CDR3 protein. Altogether around 290,000 distinct CDR3 sequences are present, under 65% being singletons, with the ten largest covering roughly 1.2%. Individuals selected for sequencing had exhibited CD8+CD57+ cell expansion on flow cytometry. Sequenced material: sorted CD4+, CD8+, or CD8+CD57+ T cells (not recorded which) from PBMCs. Receptor source: a human donor with aplastic anemia.

This clonotype appeared a single time. J is TRBJ2-7 and V is TRBV7-3, with TRBD2 identical over 14 bases. The CDR3 sequence is 15 residues long. Germline lookup yields CDR1 SGHTA and CDR2 FQGTGA. V was pared by 5 bases and J by 2 bases, with 2 bases of the junction left unmatched. The CDR3 nucleotides read TGTGCCAGCAGCATGGGACTAGCGGGGGCCTACGAGCAGTACTTC. As protein: CASSMGLAGAYEQYF.

Ten or more counts support this clonotype. CDR3 residues: CASSEARSNTGELFF. The CDR3 DNA sequence: TGTGCCAGCAGTGAAGCGCGGAGCAACACCGGGGAGCTGTTTTTT. V and J are TRBV2 and TRBJ2-2; no clear D. Per germline, CDR1 SNHLY and CDR2 FYNNEI. Trimming stripped 0 bases from V and 2 bases from J, with 7 bases between. The CDR3 runs 15 residues.

The V gene is TRBV10-3, the J gene TRBJ2-7, with 9 bases aligning to TRBD1. Germline lookup yields CDR1 ENHRY and CDR2 SYGVKD. Unmatched junction bases numbered 6, after V lost 0 bases and J lost 6 bases. This CDR3 contains 15 residues. The CDR3, as DNA: TGTGCCATCAGTGAGTCCCGGGACAGGGTCAGCGAGCAGTACTTC. This codes for CAISESRDRVSEQYF.

This clonotype showed up many times. The J gene is TRBJ1-1, the V gene TRBV6-1, with D tentatively TRBD1 (6 bases). The CDR3 is made up of 13 amino acids. Trimming pared 6 bases from V and 4 bases from J, leaving 12 bases between. In germline, CDR1 is MNHNS, CDR2 SASEGT. CDR3 region: CASSTGQGTEAFF. In DNA form, the CDR3 reads TGTGCCAGCAGCACAGGGCAAGGCACTGAAGCTTTCTTT.

The J gene is TRBJ1-1, the V gene TRBV7-9; possible D gene TRBD1, 6 bases. The CDR3 contains 13 residues. The V gene's germline CDR1 is SEHNR and CDR2 FQNEAQ (reference sequence). V shed 7 bases and J shed 1 base, with 10 bases lying between them. The DNA of the CDR3 is TGTGCCAGCAAATCGACAGGGAACACTGAAGCTTTCTTT. Translation: CASKSTGNTEAFF. The variable domain in full, with the rest retrieved from reference TRBV7-9 and TRBJ1-1, is DTGVSQNPRHKITKRGQNVTFRCDPISEHNRLYWYRQTLGQGPEFLTYFQNEAQLEKSRLLSDRFSAERPKGSFSTLEIQRTEQGDSAMYLCASKSTGNTEAFFGQGTRLTVV.

This chain uses TRBV7-8 with TRBJ2-5; 11 bases line up with TRBD2. V shed 5 bases, J shed 1 base, and the junction held 6 bases outside the gene matches. Germline-derived CDR1 and CDR2 are SGHVS and FQNEAQ. This CDR3 region has 16 residues. The CDR3 here is CASSGSGGAAQETQYF. CDR3 nucleotide sequence: TGTGCCAGCAGCGGTAGCGGGGGGGCGGCCCAAGAGACCCAGTACTTC. The full variable domain, completed using reference TRBV7-8 and TRBJ2-5, is GAGVSQSPRYKVAKRGQDVALRCDPISGHVSLFWYQQALGQGPEFLTYFQNEAQLDKSGLPSDRFFAERPEGSVSTLKIQRTQQEDSAVYLCASSGSGGAAQETQYFGPGTRLLVL.

V gene TRBV7-2 combines with J gene TRBJ2-2; 8 nucleotides align to TRBD1. The CDR3 contains 16 residues. The germline V gene encodes CDR1 SGHTA and CDR2 FQGNSA. J was trimmed by 1 base and V by 5 bases; bases with no gene match: 6. The CDR3 region is CASSLQGARNTGELFF. Here the CDR3 DNA reads TGTGCCAGCAGCCTCCAGGGGGCTCGGAACACCGGGGAGCTGTTTTTT.

As to this clonotype: Mismatch with germline at one junction end may stem from a read error. The chain combines TRBV18 with TRBJ2-1, with D perhaps matching TRBD2 (5 bases). CDR1 is KGHSH, CDR2 LQKENI, per germline. The CDR3 has 16 amino acids. CDR3: CASSPSIMGVVNEQLF. The CDR3 nucleotides are TGTGCCAGCTCACCGTCCATTATGGGAGTAGTCAATGAGCAGCTCTTC.

This clonotype was seen at least ten times. The V gene is TRBV19, the J gene TRBJ1-5; possibly TRBD1 for D (5 bases). This CDR3 spans 15 amino acids. Germline lookup yields CDR1 LNHDA and CDR2 SQIVND (reference sequence). Trimming stripped 3 bases from V and 2 bases from J, with 11 bases between. CDR3 residues: CASSILGTGNQPQHF. CDR3 DNA sequence: TGTGCCAGTAGTATTTTAGGGACTGGCAATCAGCCCCAGCATTTT.

This clonotype was counted many times. The gene calls are TRBV12-3 or TRBV12-4 and TRBJ2-7, with D perhaps TRBD1 or TRBD2 (6 bases each). The V end lost 0 bases, the J end lost 1 base, and 13 bases lay between the germline ends. The CDR3 spans 16 residues. The CDR3 loop reads CASSLAWGAVSYEQYF. CDR3 coding DNA: TGTGCCAGCAGTTTAGCTTGGGGGGCAGTTTCCTACGAGCAGTACTTC.

The CDR3 nucleotides are TGTGCCAGCTCACCAGGTAGTGGTCGGTGGGTCCAAGAGACCCAGTACTTC. Protein sequence: CASSPGSGRWVQETQYF. This rearrangement joins TRBV18 to TRBJ2-5, with unresolved D. The CDR3 extends over 17 amino acids. Germline values: CDR1 KGHSH, CDR2 LQKENI. Trimming shortened V by 2 bases and J by 1 base, and 17 bases separated the two germline ends. The complete variable domain, with remaining parts taken from reference TRBV18 and TRBJ2-5, reads NAGVMQNPRHLVRRRGQEARLRCSPMKGHSHVYWYRQLPEEGLKFMVYLQKENIIDESGMPKERFSAEFPKEGPSILRIQQVVRGDSAAYFCASSPGSGRWVQETQYFGPGTRLLVL.

In the case of this clonotype: One end of the junction is discordant with germline, which a read error may explain. The chain couples TRBV18 to TRBJ1-1, with 8 nucleotides matching TRBD1. Per the germline V gene, CDR1 is KGHSH and CDR2 is LQKENI. The CDR3 sequence is 15 residues long. CDR3 coding DNA: TGTGCCAGCTCAACAGGGGGACAGGCGAACACTGAAGATTTCTTT. It yields the protein CASSTGGQANTEDFF.

This clonotype was picked up a small number of times. The CDR3 bases are TGTGCCAGCAGTACAGGGAAGGGCGAGCAGTACTTC. Translated, it gives CASSTGKGEQYF. The chain uses TRBV2 and TRBJ2-7, with a possible D match to TRBD1 (6 bases). This CDR3 comprises 12 residues. Germline V lookup: CDR1 SNHLY, CDR2 FYNNEI. Trimming shortened V by 5 bases and J by 6 bases, and 11 bases separated the two germline ends.

In this sample, this clonotype turned up a few times. The chain joins TRBV20-1 to TRBJ2-6; D unresolved. This CDR3 has 15 amino acids. V gave up 4 bases and J gave up 0 bases, with 10 bases separating them. Germline assignment: CDR1 DFQATT and CDR2 SNEGSKA (reference sequence). The CDR3 loop is CSAKGSPSGANVLTF. Here the CDR3 DNA reads TGCAGTGCTAAAGGGTCGCCCTCTGGGGCCAACGTCCTGACTTTC.

The chain links TRBV10-3 to TRBJ1-1; 11 bases match TRBD1. The CDR3 sequence is 12 residues long. Per germline, CDR1 ENHRY and CDR2 SYGVKD. The V segment lost 10 bases and the J segment 5 bases; nucleotides outside the gene matches: 3. The CDR3 DNA sequence: TGTGCCACCGGGACAGGGGGAACTGAAGCTTTCTTT. Amino acids: CATGTGGTEAFF.

This clonotype was counted between two and nine times. The chain uses TRBV10-3 and TRBJ1-1, with D uncertain. Germline loops: CDR1 ENHRY, CDR2 SYGVKD. V lost 6 bases, J lost 7 bases, and 9 bases lay in between. CDR3 length: 11 residues. CDR3 sequence reads: CAIRQYGEAFF. In DNA form, the CDR3 reads TGTGCCATCAGGCAGTACGGTGAAGCTTTCTTT.

The chain has TRBV7-6 and TRBJ1-1; D gene unclear. Per the germline V gene, CDR1 is SGHVS and CDR2 is FNYEAQ. Trimming removed 6 bases at V and 5 bases at J, with 16 bases between. This CDR3 has 14 residues. The CDR3 spells CASSKTRTETEAFF. CDR3 DNA: TGTGCCAGCAGTAAGACTAGGACCGAAACTGAAGCTTTCTTT.